Below, one TCR beta chain is given with its context. The assay was immunoSEQ multiplex PCR, and TCRdb's table has in-frame clones only and misses some. The sample contains 55,000 to 80,000 clones, approximately 87% of which appear only once. Trimming stripped 4 bases from V and 1 base from J, with 12 bases between. The germline CDR1 and CDR2 sequences are SGHRS and YFSETQ. This CDR3 region has 15 residues. The sample comes from a study of T cell changes during pregnancy in multiple sclerosis. The TCR was taken from a female donor in good health, enrolled as a control in a pregnancy study. The chain uses TRBV5-1 and TRBJ1-3, with D possibly TRBD1 on 5 matching bases. Specimen: peripheral blood, collected after pregnancy. CDR3 sequence (DNA): TGCGCCAGCAGCCCGGGACTGGAATCTGGAAACACCATATATTTT. Its translation is CASSPGLESGNTIYF.